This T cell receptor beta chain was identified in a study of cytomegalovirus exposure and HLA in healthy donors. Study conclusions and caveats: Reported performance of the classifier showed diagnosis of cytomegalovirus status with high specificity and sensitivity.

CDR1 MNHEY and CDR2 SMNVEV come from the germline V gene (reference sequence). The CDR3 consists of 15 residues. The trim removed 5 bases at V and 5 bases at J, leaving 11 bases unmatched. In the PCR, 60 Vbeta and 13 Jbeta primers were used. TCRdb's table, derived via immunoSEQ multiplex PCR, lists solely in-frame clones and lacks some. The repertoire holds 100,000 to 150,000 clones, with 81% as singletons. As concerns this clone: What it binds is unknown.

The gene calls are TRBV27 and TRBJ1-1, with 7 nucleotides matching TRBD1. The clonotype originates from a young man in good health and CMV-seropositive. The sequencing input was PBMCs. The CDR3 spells CASSIKTGLGTEAFF. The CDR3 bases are TGTGCCAGCAGTATTAAGACAGGGCTAGGGACTGAAGCTTTCTTT.